The TCR beta chain described here comes from a study of T-cell reconstitution after alpha-beta-depleted transplantation in children. This clonotype has at least ten counts. Its antigen is as yet unknown. The TCRbeta library incorporated unique molecular identifiers. TCRdb redid the calling of the PCR reads with MiXCR, one entry per CDR3 protein. The profile shows hundreds of thousands of distinct CDR3 sequences, over 10% of them singletons. Whole-study findings and limits: Newly produced T cells mostly accounted for T-cell counts and diversity one year post-transplant. Several hundred expanded graft clones reportedly were the source of alpha-beta T cells about two months after transplant. The high TCRbeta diversity at day 60 in some patients came from surviving recipient T cells and thymic progenitors.

The clonotype comes from a girl aged 2-15 years with congenital amegakaryocytic thrombocytopenia, due to receive a stem cell transplant. The specimen comprised PBMCs, sampled before TCRalphabeta/CD19-depleted stem cell transplant.

The CDR3 DNA reads TGCAGTGCTAGAGAAGCGGGATTTGGGCAACAGTTCTTC. Amino acids: CSAREAGFGQQFF. The rearrangement uses TRBV20-1 and TRBJ2-1; 7 positions agree with TRBD2. V shed 0 bases and J 13 bases; nucleotides not matched to a gene: 9. The V gene's germline CDR1 is DFQATT and CDR2 SNEGSKA (reference sequence). The length of the CDR3 is 13 residues.